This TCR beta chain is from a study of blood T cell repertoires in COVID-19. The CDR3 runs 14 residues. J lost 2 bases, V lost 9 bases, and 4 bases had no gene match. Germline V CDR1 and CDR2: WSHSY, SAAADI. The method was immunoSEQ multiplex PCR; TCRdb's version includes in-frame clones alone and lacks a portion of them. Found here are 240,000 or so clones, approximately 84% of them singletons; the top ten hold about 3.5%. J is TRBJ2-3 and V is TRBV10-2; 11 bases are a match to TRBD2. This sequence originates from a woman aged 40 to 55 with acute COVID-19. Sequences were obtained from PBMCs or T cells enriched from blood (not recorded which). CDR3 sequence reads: CASGTSGVTDTQYF. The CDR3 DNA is TGCGCCAGTGGGACTAGCGGAGTCACAGATACGCAGTATTTT.